This T cell receptor beta chain was obtained from a study of T-cell memory formation after mild COVID-19. Findings and caveats of the study: A subset of responding clones appeared in pre-infection memory, suggesting cross-reactive memory joined. Clones which contracted sat mainly in CM and EM if CD4+, and in EMRA if CD8+.

Constant-segment primers and 5'RACE yielded cDNA libraries for TCR alpha and TCR beta, each carrying sample barcodes and UMIs. MiXCR, applied by TCRdb to the 5' RACE reads, yields one record per CDR3 protein. The repertoire holds under 300,000 distinct CDR3 sequences, with more than 15% as singletons. Remarks on this clonotype: What it binds is unknown.

The sample was PBMCs or a T cell subset sorted from them (not recorded which). The TCR originated in a man between 18 and 35 years old who had mild COVID-19 (a few samples of this study predate the infection). Cell type and time point are not known.

The CDR3 protein is CASSMRAGEVGELFF. As DNA, the CDR3 is TGTGCCAGTAGTATGAGGGCAGGGGAGGTCGGGGAGCTGTTTTTT. J is TRBJ2-2 and V is TRBV19, with D perhaps assigned TRBD1 or TRBD2 (6 bases each). V was pared by 3 bases and J by 7 bases, with 15 bases between. The length of the CDR3 is 15 residues. The germline V gene encodes CDR1 LNHDA and CDR2 SQIVND (reference sequence).